What follows is one T cell receptor (beta chain) and its context. Authors' analysis steps: Estimated nucleated cell counts came from reference gene primer amplification. Produced via immunoSEQ multiplex PCR; TCRdb's table is partial and in-frame only. That table furnishes V, J and clone size, whereas the DNA furnished D and trimming. The data show approximately 38,000 clones, roughly nine tenths seen once. The data were taken from a study of blood T cell repertoires in COVID-19. Study information: Sources were T cells, B-cell-depleted T cells, or PBMCs; the material itself was cDNA or gDNA.

After removal of 4 bases from V and 3 bases from J, the junction contained 9 bases not matched to a gene. The germline CDR1 and CDR2 sequences are KGHSH and LQKENI. The length of the CDR3 is 16 residues. The TCR originated in a man aged 25 to 40 with active or convalescent COVID-19. The sample consisted of peripheral blood. The rearrangement uses TRBV18 and TRBJ2-3; TRBD1 agrees at 8 bases. CDR3 sequence (DNA): TGTGCCAGCTCACAATCCGACAGGGGAAGGACAGATACGCAGTATTTT. Translated: CASSQSDRGRTDTQYF.